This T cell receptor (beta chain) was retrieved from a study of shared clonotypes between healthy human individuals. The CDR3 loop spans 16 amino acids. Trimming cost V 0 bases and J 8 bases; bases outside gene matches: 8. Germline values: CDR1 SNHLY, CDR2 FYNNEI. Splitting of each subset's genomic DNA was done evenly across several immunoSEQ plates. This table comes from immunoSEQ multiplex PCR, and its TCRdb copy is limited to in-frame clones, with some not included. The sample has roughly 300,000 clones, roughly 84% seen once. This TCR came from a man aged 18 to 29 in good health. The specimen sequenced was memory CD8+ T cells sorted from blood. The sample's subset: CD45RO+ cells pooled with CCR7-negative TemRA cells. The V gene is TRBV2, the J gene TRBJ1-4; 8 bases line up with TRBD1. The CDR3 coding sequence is TGTGCCAGCAGTGAAGCGCTCGACAGGGGCGAGGAAAAACTGTTTTTT. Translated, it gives CASSEALDRGEEKLFF.